Following are 25 T cell receptor beta chains from one sample sequenced in a study of blood T cell repertoires in COVID-19. This table comes from immunoSEQ multiplex PCR, and its TCRdb copy is limited to in-frame clones, with some not included. The table includes 200,000 to 300,000 clones, around 86% detected once. Sequencing was carried out using PBMCs or T cells enriched from blood (not recorded which). These receptors were taken from a woman between 18 and 29 years old who had recovered from COVID-19.

The chain is built from TRBV27 and TRBJ2-5; a weak D match, TRBD1 (6 bases). The CDR3 is 15 residues long. Trimming pared 2 bases from V and 5 bases from J, leaving 15 bases between. Germline V gene data show CDR1 as MNHEY and CDR2 as SMNVEV (reference sequence). As DNA, the CDR3 is TGTGCCAGCAGTTTAGTTTCAGGGGCGAGGGAGACCCAGTACTTC. It encodes CASSLVSGARETQYF.

The chain recombines TRBV27 with TRBJ1-6, with D perhaps TRBD1 (5 bases). Trimming cost V 5 bases and J 10 bases, with 21 bases left between them. Germline V gives CDR1 MNHEY, CDR2 SMNVEV (reference sequence). This CDR3 is 16 amino acids long. The CDR3 DNA follows: TGTGCCAGCAGTCCCGAAGCCCAGGGTAAGAGCTCACCCCTCCACTTT. Amino acids: CASSPEAQGKSSPLHF.

This clone has only one observation. The V gene is TRBV7-2, the J gene TRBJ2-3; D is possibly TRBD1 (6 bases). The CDR3 runs to 15 residues. V lost 5 bases and J 0 bases, leaving 12 bases between the germline ends. Germline V gives CDR1 SGHTA, CDR2 FQGNSA. The CDR3 DNA is TGTGCCAGCAGCGTTGGGACACCGAGCACAGATACGCAGTATTTT. This translates into CASSVGTPSTDTQYF.

V usage is TRBV7-9 and J usage is TRBJ2-6; 7 nucleotides match TRBD1. The CDR3 is 17 amino acids. V was clipped by 1 base and J by 4 bases; unmatched bases: 7. CDR1 is SEHNR and CDR2 is FQNEAQ in the germline V gene (reference sequence). The CDR3 spells CASSLDRGLSGANVLTF. Here the CDR3 DNA reads TGTGCCAGCAGCTTAGACAGGGGATTATCAGGGGCCAACGTCCTGACTTTC. Using reference TRBV7-9 and TRBJ2-6 for the parts outside the CDR3, the full variable domain is DTGVSQNPRHKITKRGQNVTFRCDPISEHNRLYWYRQTLGQGPEFLTYFQNEAQLEKSRLLSDRFSAERPKGSFSTLEIQRTEQGDSAMYLCASSLDRGLSGANVLTFGAGSRLTVL.

The genes are TRBV25-1 and TRBJ2-7; 10 nucleotides match TRBD1. Per germline, CDR1 MGHDK and CDR2 SYGVNS. With 4 bases clipped from V and 5 bases from J, the junction kept 8 bases outside the gene matches. The CDR3 sequence is 15 residues long. The CDR3 reads CASSAGQGIRHEQYF. In DNA, the CDR3 is TGTGCCAGCAGTGCGGGACAGGGGATCCGCCACGAGCAGTACTTC.

The rearrangement links TRBV15 to TRBJ2-1, with D unresolved. Trimming cost V 0 bases and J 0 bases, with 6 bases left between them. The CDR3 is 15 amino acids. Looked up from germline, CDR1 is LNHNV and CDR2 is YYDKDF (reference sequence). DNA of the CDR3: TGTGCCACCAGCAGAGACCCCAACTCCTACAATGAGCAGTTCTTC. Translating it yields CATSRDPNSYNEQFF.

The CDR3 region is CASSLAGGTGSTDTQYF. The CDR3 DNA is TGCGCCAGCAGCTTGGCCGGAGGGACAGGGTCGACAGATACGCAGTATTTT. This sequence joins TRBV5-1 and TRBJ2-3; the match to TRBD1 covers 9 bases. The CDR3 consists of 17 residues. CDR1 is SGHRS and CDR2 is YFSETQ in the germline V gene. V lost 0 bases to trimming and J lost 3 bases; unmatched junction nucleotides: 8.

The chain employs TRBV6-6 and TRBJ1-6, with 9 positions matching TRBD1. The V gene's germline CDR1 is MNHNY and CDR2 SVGAGI (reference sequence). V was clipped by 8 bases and J by 5 bases; unmatched bases: 10. CDR3 size: 16 residues. DNA of the CDR3: TGTGCCAGCCGAAACCACGGGACAGGGAATAATTCACCCCTCCACTTT. This codes for CASRNHGTGNNSPLHF.

The V and J genes are TRBV6-6 and TRBJ1-1; D remains ambiguous. Trimming pared 2 bases from V and 3 bases from J, leaving 10 bases between. Looked up from germline, CDR1 is MNHNY and CDR2 is SVGAGI (reference sequence). The CDR3 has 14 amino acids. In DNA form, the CDR3 reads TGTGCCAGCAGTTACCGGGTCCGGGACACTGAAGCTTTCTTT. This gives the protein CASSYRVRDTEAFF.

V usage is TRBV5-5 and J usage is TRBJ2-5, with 10 positions matching TRBD2. CDR3 length: 16 residues. Germline V CDR1 and CDR2: SGHKS, YYEKEE (reference sequence). V was pared by 2 bases and J by 1 base, with 5 bases of the junction left unmatched. The CDR3: CASSFGLAGVQETQYF. Here the CDR3 DNA reads TGTGCCAGCAGCTTTGGGCTAGCGGGAGTCCAAGAGACCCAGTACTTC.

The chain couples TRBV2 to TRBJ2-7, with 10 bases matching TRBD1. Germline CDR1 reads SNHLY; CDR2 reads FYNNEI. Trimming removed 4 bases from V and 4 bases from J; junction bases left unmatched: 4. The CDR3 spans 14 residues. In DNA form, the CDR3 reads TGTGCCAGCAGTGCCAGACAGGGGGCATACGAGCAGTACTTC. This codes for CASSARQGAYEQYF. Full variable domain (rest looked up from reference TRBV2 and TRBJ2-7): EPEVTQTPSHQVTQMGQEVILRCVPISNHLYFYWYRQILGQKVEFLVSFYNNEISEKSEIFDDQFSVERPDGSNFTLKIRSTKLEDSAMYFCASSARQGAYEQYFGPGTRLTVT.

The chain couples TRBV20-1 to TRBJ1-1, with a possible D match to TRBD1 (5 bases). V gave up 6 bases and J gave up 11 bases, with 16 bases separating them. The CDR3 consists of 11 residues. Germline values: CDR1 DFQATT, CDR2 SNEGSKA (reference sequence). CDR3 residues: CSATAGGGAFF. The CDR3 DNA is TGCAGTGCCACCGCCGGGGGAGGTGCTTTCTTT.

V and J are TRBV7-2 and TRBJ2-3, with 8 positions matching TRBD2. Germline V lookup: CDR1 SGHTA, CDR2 FQGNSA. There are 14 residues in the CDR3. The V and J ends lost 3 bases and 4 bases, in that order; junction bases with no gene match: 3. This CDR3 reads CASSFGRVPDTQYF. The CDR3 DNA reads as TGTGCCAGCAGCTTCGGGAGGGTCCCAGATACGCAGTATTTT.

The CDR3 DNA reads TGTGCCAGCAGCCAAAAAAAAAGGAAACAGGGTACTTTCAATCAGCCCCAGCATTTT. Protein sequence: CASSQKKRKQGTFNQPQHF. The rearrangement joins TRBV3-1 (or the pseudogene TRBV3-2) to TRBJ1-5, with D possibly matching TRBD1 (6 bases). Between the trimmed V and J ends, which lost 2 bases and 3 bases, there was a span of 23 bases. In germline, CDR1 is LGHDT, CDR2 YNNKEL (reference sequence). The CDR3 runs 19 residues.

The chain has TRBV13 and TRBJ2-7; D perhaps matches TRBD2 (5 bases). Germline V gene sequence: CDR1 PRHDT, CDR2 FYEKMQ (reference sequence). The CDR3 is made up of 15 amino acids. The ends were cut back, 5 bases at V and 0 bases at J, with 14 bases in the middle. DNA for the CDR3: TGTGCCAGCAGCCGCCCCTCGGCGGGCTCCTACGAGCAGTACTTC. Amino acids: CASSRPSAGSYEQYF.

V and J are TRBV28 and TRBJ2-3, with D unresolved. V was cut by 7 bases and J by 7 bases, with 24 bases left in between. The CDR3 is made up of 16 amino acids. Germline V gene lookup returns CDR1 MDHEN and CDR2 SYDVKM. The CDR3 sequence: CASTQLRQAPGYTQYF. CDR3 nucleotides: TGTGCCAGCACCCAACTTCGGCAGGCCCCCGGCTATACGCAGTATTTT.

CDR3 region: CAISESTGVFYEQYF. The DNA for the CDR3 is TGTGCCATCAGTGAGTCGACAGGGGTATTCTACGAGCAGTACTTC. The genes are TRBV10-3 and TRBJ2-7; 8 bases agree with TRBD1. Per germline, CDR1 ENHRY and CDR2 SYGVKD. CDR3 length equals 15 residues. V trimming: 0 bases; J trimming: 3 bases; junction bases outside the gene matches: 4.

This clone was recorded only once. The chain combines TRBV2 with TRBJ1-6; possibly TRBD1 for D (6 bases). There are 14 residues in the CDR3. Germline V lookup: CDR1 SNHLY, CDR2 FYNNEI. Trimming shortened V by 8 bases and J by 7 bases, and 15 bases separated the two germline ends. CDR3 residues: CASEGGLGNSPLHF. CDR3 DNA: TGTGCCAGCGAGGGGGGGCTAGGGAATTCACCCCTCCACTTT.

This CDR3 reads CASSVIGDNEQFF. The DNA for the CDR3 is TGTGCCAGCAGCGTTATCGGAGACAATGAGCAGTTCTTC. The chain links TRBV9 to TRBJ2-1; D not resolved. CDR1 is SGDLS and CDR2 is YYNGEE in the germline V gene. This CDR3 comprises 13 residues. Between the trimmed V and J ends, which lost 2 bases and 5 bases, there was a span of 8 bases. Looking up the rest from reference TRBV9 and TRBJ2-1 gives the full variable domain: DSGVTQTPKHLITATGQRVTLRCSPRSGDLSVYWYQQSLDQGLQFLIQYYNGEERAKGNILERFSAQQFPDLHSELNLSSLELGDSALYFCASSVIGDNEQFFGPGTRLTVL.

This chain connects TRBV6-5 to TRBJ1-3; unclear D gene. The CDR3 length is 13 residues. Germline values: CDR1 MNHEY, CDR2 SVGAGI. Trimming took 1 base from V and 4 from J, leaving 5 bases between them. The CDR3 DNA is TGTGCCAGCAGTTACTTTCGGGGAAACACCATATATTTT. The encoded protein is CASSYFRGNTIYF.

V gene TRBV28 combines with J gene TRBJ1-4, with 7 nucleotides matching TRBD1. Germline V gene lookup returns CDR1 MDHEN and CDR2 SYDVKM. Trimming at V came to 6 bases and at J to 6 bases, leaving 10 bases not matched to a gene. CDR3 length: 15 residues. CDR3 protein: CASSPVRGEDEKLFF. The CDR3 region has the DNA TGTGCCAGCAGCCCAGTCAGGGGGGAGGATGAAAAACTGTTTTTT.

This sequence joins TRBV6-2 or TRBV6-3 and TRBJ2-7, with 8 bases fitting TRBD2. V was pared by 2 bases and J by 1 base, with 10 bases of the junction left unmatched. CDR3 length: 17 residues. From germline, CDR1 is MNHEY and CDR2 SVGEGT. The chain's CDR3 is CASSYSPARGASYEQYF. CDR3 coding DNA: TGTGCCAGCAGTTACAGCCCCGCGCGGGGGGCTTCCTACGAGCAGTACTTC.

The chain links TRBV5-1 to TRBJ2-3; D possibly corresponds to TRBD2 (6 bases). The V gene lost 1 base and the J gene lost 1 base, with 16 bases spanning the gap. Per germline, CDR1 SGHRS and CDR2 YFSETQ. This CDR3 spans 17 amino acids. This CDR3 is CASSLLYAGIRTDTQYF. Here the CDR3 DNA reads TGCGCCAGCAGCTTGCTTTACGCGGGAATTCGCACAGATACGCAGTATTTT.

The chain has TRBV4-1 and TRBJ1-5, with 7 bases fitting TRBD1. Germline CDR1 MGHRA, CDR2 YSYEKL. Germline trimming cut 4 bases from V and 4 bases from J; bases unmatched to any gene: 1. This CDR3 is 13 amino acids long. The CDR3 DNA reads as TGCGCCAGCAGCCGGGACAGAAATCAGCCCCAGCATTTT. Its protein is CASSRDRNQPQHF.

In the case of this clone: Distinct nucleotide sequences in the sample also encode this CDR3. The chain links TRBV2 to TRBJ2-1; D is perhaps TRBD2 (6 bases). V lost 0 bases, J lost 3 bases, and 12 bases lay in between. Germline V gene data show CDR1 as SNHLY and CDR2 as FYNNEI. The CDR3 totals 16 residues. The CDR3 DNA sequence: TGTGCCAGCAGTGAAGCGCTTGCGGGGTTCTACAATGAGCAGTTCTTC. Translation: CASSEALAGFYNEQFF.